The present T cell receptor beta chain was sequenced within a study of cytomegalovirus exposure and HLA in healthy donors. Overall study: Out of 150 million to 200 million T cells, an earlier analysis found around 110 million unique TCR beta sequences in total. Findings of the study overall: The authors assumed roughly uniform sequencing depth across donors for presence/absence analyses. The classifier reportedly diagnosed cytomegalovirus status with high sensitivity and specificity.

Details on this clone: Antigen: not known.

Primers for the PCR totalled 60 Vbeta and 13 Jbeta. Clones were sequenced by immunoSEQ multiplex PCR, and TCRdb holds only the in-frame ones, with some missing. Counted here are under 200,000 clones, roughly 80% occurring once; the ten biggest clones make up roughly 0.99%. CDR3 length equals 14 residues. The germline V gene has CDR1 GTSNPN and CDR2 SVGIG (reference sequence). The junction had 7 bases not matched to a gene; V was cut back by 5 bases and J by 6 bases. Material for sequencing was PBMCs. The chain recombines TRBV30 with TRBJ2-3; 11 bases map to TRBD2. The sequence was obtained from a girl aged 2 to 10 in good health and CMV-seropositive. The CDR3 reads CAWSSGRTADTQYF. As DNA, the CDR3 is TGTGCCTGGTCTAGCGGGAGGACAGCGGATACGCAGTATTTT.